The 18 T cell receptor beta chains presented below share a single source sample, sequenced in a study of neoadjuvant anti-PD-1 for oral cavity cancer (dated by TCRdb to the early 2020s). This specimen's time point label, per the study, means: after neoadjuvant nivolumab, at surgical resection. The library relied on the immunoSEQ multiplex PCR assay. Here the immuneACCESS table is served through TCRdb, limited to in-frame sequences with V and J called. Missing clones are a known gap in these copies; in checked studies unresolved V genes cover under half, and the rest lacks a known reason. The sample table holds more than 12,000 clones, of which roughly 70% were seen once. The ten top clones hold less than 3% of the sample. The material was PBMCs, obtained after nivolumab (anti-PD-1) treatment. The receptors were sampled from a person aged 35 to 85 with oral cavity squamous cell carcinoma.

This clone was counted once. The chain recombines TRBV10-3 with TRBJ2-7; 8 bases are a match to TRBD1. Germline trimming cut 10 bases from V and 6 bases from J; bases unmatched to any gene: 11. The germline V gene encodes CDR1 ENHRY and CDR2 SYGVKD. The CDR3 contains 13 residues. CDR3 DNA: TGTGCCACCAAACCGGGACAGGCTAGCGAGCAGTACTTC. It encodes CATKPGQASEQYF.

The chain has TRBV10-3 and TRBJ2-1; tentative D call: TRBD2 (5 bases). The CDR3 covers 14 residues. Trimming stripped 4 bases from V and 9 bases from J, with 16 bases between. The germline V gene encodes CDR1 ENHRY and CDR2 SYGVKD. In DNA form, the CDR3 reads TGTGCCATCAGTGTAGGGCAAGCGGATGGTGAGCAGTTCTTC. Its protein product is CAISVGQADGEQFF.

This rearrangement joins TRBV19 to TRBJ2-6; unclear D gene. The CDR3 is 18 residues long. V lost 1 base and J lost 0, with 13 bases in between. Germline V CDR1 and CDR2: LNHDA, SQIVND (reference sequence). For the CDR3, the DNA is TGTGCCAGTAGTATAGCATCCCTTTACAACTCTGGGGCCAACGTCCTGACTTTC. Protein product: CASSIASLYNSGANVLTF.

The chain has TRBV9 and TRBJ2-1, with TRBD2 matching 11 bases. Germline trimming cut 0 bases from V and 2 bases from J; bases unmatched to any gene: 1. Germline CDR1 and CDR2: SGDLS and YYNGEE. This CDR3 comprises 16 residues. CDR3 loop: CASSVGGLAAYNEQFF. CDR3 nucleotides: TGTGCCAGCAGCGTAGGGGGACTAGCGGCCTACAATGAGCAGTTCTTC.

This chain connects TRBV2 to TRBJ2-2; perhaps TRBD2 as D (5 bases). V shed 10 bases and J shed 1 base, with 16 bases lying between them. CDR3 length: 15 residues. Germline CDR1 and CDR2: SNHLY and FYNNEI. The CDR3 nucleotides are TGTGCCATTCCCCGTGTCGGGGAGAACACCGGGGAGCTGTTTTTT. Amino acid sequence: CAIPRVGENTGELFF.

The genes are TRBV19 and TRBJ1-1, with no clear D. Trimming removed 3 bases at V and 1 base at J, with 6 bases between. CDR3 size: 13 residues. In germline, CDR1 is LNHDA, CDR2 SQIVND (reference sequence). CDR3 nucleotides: TGTGCCAGTAGTATCTCAACGAACACTGAAGCTTTCTTT. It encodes CASSISTNTEAFF.

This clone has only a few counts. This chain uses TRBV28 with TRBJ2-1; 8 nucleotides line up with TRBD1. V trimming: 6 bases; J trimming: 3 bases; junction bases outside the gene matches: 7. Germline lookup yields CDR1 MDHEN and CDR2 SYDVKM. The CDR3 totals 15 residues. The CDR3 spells CASRSDRAYYNEQFF. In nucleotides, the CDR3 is TGTGCCAGCAGATCGGACAGGGCTTACTACAATGAGCAGTTCTTC.

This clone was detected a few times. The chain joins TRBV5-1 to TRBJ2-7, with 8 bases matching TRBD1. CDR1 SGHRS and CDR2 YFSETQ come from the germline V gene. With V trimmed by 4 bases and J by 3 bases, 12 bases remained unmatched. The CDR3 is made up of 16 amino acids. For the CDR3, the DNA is TGCGCCAGCAGCCCCGGGACAGGATTCTCGGGCTACGAGCAGTACTTC. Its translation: CASSPGTGFSGYEQYF.

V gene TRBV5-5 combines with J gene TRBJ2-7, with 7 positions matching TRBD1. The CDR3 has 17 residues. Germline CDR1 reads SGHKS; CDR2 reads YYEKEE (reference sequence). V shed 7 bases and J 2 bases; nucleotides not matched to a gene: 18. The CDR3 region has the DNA TGTGCCAGCGGCCAGCAGCTCCCGGGACAGAACCCCTACGAGCAGTACTTC. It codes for CASGQQLPGQNPYEQYF.

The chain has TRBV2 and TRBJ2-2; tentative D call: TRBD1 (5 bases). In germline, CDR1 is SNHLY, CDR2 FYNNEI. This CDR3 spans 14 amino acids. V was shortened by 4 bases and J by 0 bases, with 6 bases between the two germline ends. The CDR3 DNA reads TGTGCCAGCAGTGGGGGCGCGAACACCGGGGAGCTGTTTTTT. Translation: CASSGGANTGELFF.

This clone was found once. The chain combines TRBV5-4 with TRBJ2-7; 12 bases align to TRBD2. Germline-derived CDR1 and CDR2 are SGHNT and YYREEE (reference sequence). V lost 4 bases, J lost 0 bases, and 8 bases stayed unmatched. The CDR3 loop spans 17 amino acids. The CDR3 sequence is CASSLGTSGSFSYEQYF. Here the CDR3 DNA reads TGTGCCAGCAGCCTCGGGACTAGCGGGTCCTTCTCCTACGAGCAGTACTTC.

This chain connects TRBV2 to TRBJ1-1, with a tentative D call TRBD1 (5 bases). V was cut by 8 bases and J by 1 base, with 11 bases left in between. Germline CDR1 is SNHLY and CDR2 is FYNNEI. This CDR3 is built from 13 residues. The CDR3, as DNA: TGTGCCAGCCTAGCGGGGGAGAACACTGAAGCTTTCTTT. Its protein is CASLAGENTEAFF.

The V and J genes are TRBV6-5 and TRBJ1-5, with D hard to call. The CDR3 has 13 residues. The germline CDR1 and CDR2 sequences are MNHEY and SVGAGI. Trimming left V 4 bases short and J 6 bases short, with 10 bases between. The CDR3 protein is CASSLLGGQPQHF. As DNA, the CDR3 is TGTGCCAGCAGTTTGCTGGGAGGTCAGCCCCAGCATTTT.

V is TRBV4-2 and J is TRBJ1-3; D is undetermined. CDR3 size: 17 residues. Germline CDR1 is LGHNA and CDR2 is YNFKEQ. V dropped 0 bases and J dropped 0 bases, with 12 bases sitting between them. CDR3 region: CASSQESGLSSGNTIYF. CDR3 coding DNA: TGTGCCAGCAGCCAAGAATCAGGACTTAGCTCTGGAAACACCATATATTTT.

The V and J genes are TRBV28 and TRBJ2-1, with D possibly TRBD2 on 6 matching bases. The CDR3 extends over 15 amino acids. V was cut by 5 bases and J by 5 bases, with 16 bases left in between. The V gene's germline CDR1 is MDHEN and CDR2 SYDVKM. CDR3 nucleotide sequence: TGTGCCAGCAGTATCGACGGGAGCCAGAACAATGAGCAGTTCTTC. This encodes CASSIDGSQNNEQFF.

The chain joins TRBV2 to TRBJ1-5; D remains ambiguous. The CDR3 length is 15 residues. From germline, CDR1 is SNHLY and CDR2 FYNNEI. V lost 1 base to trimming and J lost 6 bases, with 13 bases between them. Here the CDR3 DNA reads TGTGCCAGCAGTGAAGGGGCCGGGCGGGGTCAGCCCCAGCATTTT. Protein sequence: CASSEGAGRGQPQHF.

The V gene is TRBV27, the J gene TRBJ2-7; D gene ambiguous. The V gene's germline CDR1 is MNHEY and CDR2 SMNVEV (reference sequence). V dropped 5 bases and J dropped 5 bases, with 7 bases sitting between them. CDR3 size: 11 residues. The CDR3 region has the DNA TGTGCCAGCAGTATAGGTAACGAGCAGTACTTC. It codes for CASSIGNEQYF.

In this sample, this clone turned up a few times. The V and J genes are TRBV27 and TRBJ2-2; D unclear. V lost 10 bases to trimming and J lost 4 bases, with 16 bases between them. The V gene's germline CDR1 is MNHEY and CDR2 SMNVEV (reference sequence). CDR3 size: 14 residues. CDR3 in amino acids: CATLPLGPTGELFF. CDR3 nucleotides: TGTGCCACCTTGCCTCTCGGACCCACCGGGGAGCTGTTTTTT.